This T cell receptor (beta chain) was sequenced for a study of blood T cells in healthy people across ages. Study information: Capture via template switching afforded approximately one barcoded beta molecule per two T cells.

The study, taken as a whole, reports: The study regarded diversity estimates from one million T cells as underestimates.

The study isolated at least 6.5 million PBMCs from each sample. This clonotype appeared a few times. What it binds is not known. A second PCR, run for roughly 6 to 11 cycles, used a sample-barcoded 5' primer plus a J-beta primer mix. TCRdb redid the calling of the 5' RACE reads with MiXCR, one entry per CDR3 protein. The sample contains around 800,000 distinct CDR3 sequences, around half of which appear only once. Source material: blood. This receptor was taken from a man at least 80 years old in good health.

CDR3 loop: CASSLSQGYIQYF. Here the CDR3 DNA reads TGCGCCAGCAGCTTGTCGCAGGGATACATTCAGTACTTC. J is TRBJ2-4 and V is TRBV5-1, with a tentative D call TRBD1 (5 bases). Trimming took 1 base from V and 8 from J, leaving 10 bases between them. This CDR3 spans 13 amino acids. Per the germline V gene, CDR1 is SGHRS and CDR2 is YFSETQ.